This TCR beta chain was sequenced in a study of cytomegalovirus exposure and HLA in healthy donors. Findings and caveats of the study: High sensitivity and specificity were reportedly achieved when the classifier diagnosed cytomegalovirus status. The dataset shows that most TCR sequences were rare, while some public TCRs occurred in many donors.

The data were produced by immunoSEQ multiplex PCR, yet TCRdb's version contains in-frame clones alone and is incomplete. The sample shows some 150,000 clones, 89% of them seen only once. Trimming stripped 3 bases from V and 3 bases from J, with 18 bases between. Germline CDR1 and CDR2: SGHVS and FQNEAQ. CDR3 size: 17 residues. Of note for this clone: No antigen is known for it.

Sequencing was carried out using PBMCs. The genes are TRBV7-8 and TRBJ1-5; the D is unclear. This receptor was identified in a woman between 18 and 29 years old in good health and CMV-seropositive. CDR3 nucleotides: TGTGCCAGCAGCTTGGGCCGGAGACGGGGAATCAATCAGCCCCAGCATTTT. This translates into CASSLGRRRGINQPQHF.